This T cell receptor (beta chain) was found in a study of blood T cell repertoires in COVID-19. For the study at large: Both acute and convalescent COVID-19 samples were obtained from the United States, Italy and Spain. The analysed material was cDNA or gDNA that came from T cells, B-cell-depleted T cells, or PBMCs.

TCRdb's table, derived via immunoSEQ multiplex PCR, lists solely in-frame clones and lacks some. The data show under 250,000 clones, with more than 65% seen just once and around 9.5% held by the top ten. From germline, CDR1 is SGHRS and CDR2 YFSETQ. Trimming cost V 0 bases and J 5 bases; bases outside gene matches: 3. The CDR3 has 14 residues. This clonotype was sampled from a man aged 45 to 65 with active or convalescent COVID-19. The chain links TRBV5-1 to TRBJ2-5; 8 nucleotides match TRBD1. The specimen sequenced was peripheral blood. The CDR3 nucleotides are TGCGCCAGCAGCTTGGGGACAGGGTCCGAGACCCAGTACTTC. Residues: CASSLGTGSETQYF. Looking up the rest from reference TRBV5-1 and TRBJ2-5 gives the full variable domain: KAGVTQTPRYLIKTRGQQVTLSCSPISGHRSVSWYQQTPGQGLQFLFEYFSETQRNKGNFPGRFSGRQFSNSRSEMNVSTLELGDSALYLCASSLGTGSETQYFGPGTRLLVL.